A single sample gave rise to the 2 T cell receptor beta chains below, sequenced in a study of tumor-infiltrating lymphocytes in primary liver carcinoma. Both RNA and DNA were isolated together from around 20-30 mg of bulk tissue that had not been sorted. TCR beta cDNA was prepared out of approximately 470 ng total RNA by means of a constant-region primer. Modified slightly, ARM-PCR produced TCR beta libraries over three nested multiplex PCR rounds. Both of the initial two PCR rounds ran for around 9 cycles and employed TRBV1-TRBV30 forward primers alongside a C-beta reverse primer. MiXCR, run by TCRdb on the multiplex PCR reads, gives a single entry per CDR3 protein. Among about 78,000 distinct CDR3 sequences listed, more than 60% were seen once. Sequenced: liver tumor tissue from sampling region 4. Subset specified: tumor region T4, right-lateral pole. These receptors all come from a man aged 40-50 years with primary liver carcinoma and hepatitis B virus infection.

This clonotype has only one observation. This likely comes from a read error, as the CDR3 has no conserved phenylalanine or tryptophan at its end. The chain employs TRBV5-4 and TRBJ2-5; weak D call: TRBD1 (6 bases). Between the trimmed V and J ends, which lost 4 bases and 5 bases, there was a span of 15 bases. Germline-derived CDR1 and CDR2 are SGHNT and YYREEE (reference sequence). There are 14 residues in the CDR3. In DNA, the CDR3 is TGTGCCAGCAGCGGGTGGACAGAATGGGAGACCCAGTACCTC. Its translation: CASSGWTEWETQYL.

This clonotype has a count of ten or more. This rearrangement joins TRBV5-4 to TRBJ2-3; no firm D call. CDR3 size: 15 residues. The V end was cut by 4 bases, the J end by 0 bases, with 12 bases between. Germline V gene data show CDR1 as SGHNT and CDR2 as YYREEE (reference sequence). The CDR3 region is CASSLSQQSTDTQYF. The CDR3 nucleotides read TGTGCCAGCAGCCTGAGCCAACAAAGCACAGATACGCAGTATTTT. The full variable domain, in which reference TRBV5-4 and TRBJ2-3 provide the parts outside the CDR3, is ETGVTQSPTHLIKTRGQQVTLRCSSQSGHNTVSWYQQALGQGPQFIFQYYREEENGRGNFPPRFSGLQFPNYSSELNVNALELDDSALYLCASSLSQQSTDTQYFGPGTRLTVL.